The entry that follows covers one T cell receptor beta chain sequence. This sample is part of a study of blood T cell repertoires in COVID-19. Across the whole study: Whether acute or convalescent, the COVID-19 samples came from the United States, Italy and Spain.

The CDR3 loop spans 16 amino acids. The germline V gene encodes CDR1 SGHRS and CDR2 YFSETQ. Trimming took off 3 bases at V and 3 bases at J, with 18 bases between the two ends. The method was immunoSEQ multiplex PCR; TCRdb's version includes in-frame clones alone and lacks a portion of them. The sample lists over 140,000 clones; about four fifths were seen once. The rearrangement uses TRBV5-1 and TRBJ1-1; no clear D. Specimen: peripheral blood. This TCR was recovered from a woman aged 55-75 years with acute or convalescent COVID-19. The CDR3 DNA reads TGCGCCAGCAGCTCCATCCCTCTTCAGCGCGACACTGAAGCTTTCTTT. Protein sequence: CASSSIPLQRDTEAFF.